This entry describes one T cell receptor (beta chain). Its target is unknown. PCR was performed using 60 Vbeta and 13 Jbeta primers. Profiling relied on immunoSEQ multiplex PCR, and the TCRdb table lists in-frame clones only, not all of them. This sample carries roughly 160,000 clones, around 80% of them seen once, and the ten largest clones take 2.4%. This CDR3 contains 14 residues. Trimming stripped 2 bases from V and 7 bases from J, with 14 bases between. Germline CDR1 and CDR2: SGHDN and FVKESK. The entry originates in a study of cytomegalovirus exposure and HLA in healthy donors. Background on the study: A previous analysis identified 100 million to 120 million unique TCR beta sequences derived from some 170 million T cells. Notes on the study in general: After further analysis at a later stage, 16,951 TCR beta sequences were associated with HLA alleles at 0.05 false discovery rate.

The chain is built from TRBV14 and TRBJ1-2; D is unresolved. The TCR sequence derives from a male donor in good health and CMV-seronegative. Sequencing was carried out using PBMCs. Here the CDR3 reads CASSQTVRELGYTF. In DNA, the CDR3 is TGTGCCAGCAGCCAAACGGTGAGGGAACTTGGCTACACCTTC. Supplemented by reference TRBV14 and TRBJ1-2, the full variable domain reads EAGVTQFPSHSVIEKGQTVTLRCDPISGHDNLYWYRRVMGKEIKFLLHFVKESKQDESGMPNNRFLAERTGGTYSTLKVQPAELEDSGVYFCASSQTVRELGYTFGSGTRLTVV.